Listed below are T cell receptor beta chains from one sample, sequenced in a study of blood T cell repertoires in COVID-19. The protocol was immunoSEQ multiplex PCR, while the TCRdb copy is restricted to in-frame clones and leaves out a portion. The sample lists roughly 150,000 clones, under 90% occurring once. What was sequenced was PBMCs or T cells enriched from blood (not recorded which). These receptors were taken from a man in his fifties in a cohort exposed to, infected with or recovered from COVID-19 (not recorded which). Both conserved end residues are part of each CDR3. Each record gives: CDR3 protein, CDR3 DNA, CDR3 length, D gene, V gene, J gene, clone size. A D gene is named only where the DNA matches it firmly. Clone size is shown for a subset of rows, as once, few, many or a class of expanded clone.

CDR3aa: CASSYGGTGRLYGYTF
CDR3nt: TGTGCCAGCAGTTACGGTGGGACAGGTCGACTCTATGGCTACACCTTC
len: 16
d_gene: TRBD1
v_gene: TRBV6-5
j_gene: TRBJ1-2
abundance: NA

CDR3aa: CASTTDRAEQYF
CDR3nt: TGTGCCAGCACCACGGACAGAGCCGAGCAGTACTTC
len: 12
d_gene: NA
v_gene: TRBV7-9
j_gene: TRBJ2-7
abundance: NA

CDR3aa: CATSSGSYNEQFF
CDR3nt: TGTGCCACCTCTAGCGGCTCCTACAATGAGCAGTTCTTC
len: 13
d_gene: TRBD2
v_gene: TRBV6-5
j_gene: TRBJ2-1
abundance: NA

CDR3aa: CASSLSRRAWGENIQYF
CDR3nt: TGTGCCAGCAGCCTTTCCCGACGGGCGTGGGGGGAAAACATTCAGTACTTC
len: 17
d_gene: NA
v_gene: TRBV14
j_gene: TRBJ2-4
abundance: NA

CDR3aa: CASSPLIAGPRNNEQFF
CDR3nt: TGTGCCAGCAGCCCCCTGATAGCGGGACCACGGAACAATGAGCAGTTCTTC
len: 17
d_gene: TRBD2
v_gene: TRBV3-1/TRBV3-2
j_gene: TRBJ2-1
abundance: NA

CDR3aa: CASSFRGANTDTQYF
CDR3nt: TGTGCCAGCAGTTTTCGCGGGGCAAACACAGATACGCAGTATTTT
len: 15
d_gene: NA
v_gene: TRBV27
j_gene: TRBJ2-3
abundance: NA

CDR3aa: CASSLGTSGRDEQFF
CDR3nt: TGTGCCAGCAGTTTAGGGACTAGCGGGAGGGATGAGCAGTTCTTC
len: 15
d_gene: TRBD2
v_gene: TRBV27
j_gene: TRBJ2-1
abundance: NA

CDR3aa: CASSQDRKTQYF
CDR3nt: TGTGCCAGCAGTCAGGACAGAAAGACCCAGTACTTC
len: 12
d_gene: NA
v_gene: TRBV27
j_gene: TRBJ2-5
abundance: NA

CDR3aa: CASSQQGYYGYTF
CDR3nt: TGTGCCAGCAGTCAACAGGGCTACTATGGCTACACCTTC
len: 13
d_gene: NA
v_gene: TRBV6-5
j_gene: TRBJ1-2
abundance: NA

CDR3aa: CASSLGQGATEAFF
CDR3nt: TGTGCCAGCAGCTTAGGGCAGGGGGCAACTGAAGCTTTCTTT
len: 14
d_gene: TRBD1
v_gene: TRBV7-2
j_gene: TRBJ1-1
abundance: NA

CDR3aa: CATGTGDEQYF
CDR3nt: TGTGCCACAGGGACAGGGGACGAGCAGTACTTC
len: 11
d_gene: TRBD1
v_gene: TRBV28
j_gene: TRBJ2-7
abundance: NA

CDR3aa: CASSLGGAYQPQHF
CDR3nt: TGTGCCAGCAGTTTGGGGGGGGCCTATCAGCCCCAGCATTTT
len: 14
d_gene: NA
v_gene: TRBV28
j_gene: TRBJ1-5
abundance: NA

CDR3aa: CASSLGQGMGQPQHF
CDR3nt: TGTGCCAGCAGCTTAGGGCAGGGGATGGGTCAGCCCCAGCATTTT
len: 15
d_gene: NA
v_gene: TRBV7-2
j_gene: TRBJ1-5
abundance: NA

CDR3aa: CAIRTGTEYNEQFF
CDR3nt: TGTGCCATCAGGACCGGGACAGAGTACAATGAGCAGTTCTTC
len: 14
d_gene: TRBD1
v_gene: TRBV10-3
j_gene: TRBJ2-1
abundance: NA

CDR3aa: CAILGTTLRYEQYF
CDR3nt: TGTGCCATCCTCGGGACTACCCTCCGCTACGAGCAGTACTTC
len: 14
d_gene: TRBD2
v_gene: TRBV6-5
j_gene: TRBJ2-7
abundance: NA

CDR3aa: CASSTWTGLGNTEAFF
CDR3nt: TGTGCCAGCAGTACCTGGACAGGGTTGGGGAACACTGAAGCTTTCTTT
len: 16
d_gene: TRBD1
v_gene: TRBV27
j_gene: TRBJ1-1
abundance: NA

CDR3aa: CAWSLSDWEAFF
CDR3nt: TGTGCCTGGAGTCTATCCGACTGGGAAGCTTTCTTT
len: 12
d_gene: NA
v_gene: TRBV30
j_gene: TRBJ1-1
abundance: NA

CDR3aa: CASCCGQGVSYEQYF
CDR3nt: TGTGCCAGCTGCTGTGGGCAGGGGGTATCCTACGAGCAGTACTTC
len: 15
d_gene: TRBD1
v_gene: TRBV28
j_gene: TRBJ2-7
abundance: NA

CDR3aa: CASSAGQGALSNTEAFF
CDR3nt: TGTGCCAGCAGTGCGGGACAGGGGGCTTTATCGAACACTGAAGCTTTCTTT
len: 17
d_gene: TRBD1
v_gene: TRBV6-1
j_gene: TRBJ1-1
abundance: NA

CDR3aa: CASMPLRGTNTEAFF
CDR3nt: TGTGCCAGCATGCCCCTTAGGGGGACGAACACTGAAGCTTTCTTT
len: 15
d_gene: NA
v_gene: TRBV6-5
j_gene: TRBJ1-1
abundance: once